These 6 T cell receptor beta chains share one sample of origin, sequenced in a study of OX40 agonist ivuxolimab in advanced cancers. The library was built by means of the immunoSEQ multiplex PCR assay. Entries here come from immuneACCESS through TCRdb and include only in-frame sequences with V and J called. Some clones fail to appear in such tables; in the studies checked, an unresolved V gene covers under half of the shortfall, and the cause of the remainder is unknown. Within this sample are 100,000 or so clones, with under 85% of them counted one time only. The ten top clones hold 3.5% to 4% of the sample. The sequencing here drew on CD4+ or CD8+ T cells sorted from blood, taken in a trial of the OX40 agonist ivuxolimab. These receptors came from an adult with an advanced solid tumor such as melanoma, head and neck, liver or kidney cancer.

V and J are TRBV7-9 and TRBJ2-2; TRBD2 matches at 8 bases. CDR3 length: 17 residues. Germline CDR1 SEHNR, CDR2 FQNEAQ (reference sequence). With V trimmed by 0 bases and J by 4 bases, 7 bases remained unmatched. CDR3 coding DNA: TGTGCCAGCAGCTTAGCTCGCACTAGCGGATTCACCGGGGAGCTGTTTTTT. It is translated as CASSLARTSGFTGELFF.

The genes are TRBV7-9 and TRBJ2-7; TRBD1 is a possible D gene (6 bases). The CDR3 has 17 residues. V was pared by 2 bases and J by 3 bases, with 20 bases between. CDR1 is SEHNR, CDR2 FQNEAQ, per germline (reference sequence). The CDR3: CASSLPTGSGHIYEQYF. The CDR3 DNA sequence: TGTGCCAGCAGCTTACCGACGGGATCGGGACACATCTACGAGCAGTACTTC.

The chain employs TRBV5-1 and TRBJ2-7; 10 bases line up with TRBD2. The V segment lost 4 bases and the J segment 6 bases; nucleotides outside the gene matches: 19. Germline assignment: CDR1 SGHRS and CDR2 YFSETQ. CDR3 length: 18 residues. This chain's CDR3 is CASSPPGLAGAGSSEQYF. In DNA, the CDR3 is TGCGCCAGCAGCCCCCCCGGCCTAGCGGGAGCTGGTTCGAGCGAGCAGTACTTC. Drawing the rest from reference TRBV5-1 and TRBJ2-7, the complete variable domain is KAGVTQTPRYLIKTRGQQVTLSCSPISGHRSVSWYQQTPGQGLQFLFEYFSETQRNKGNFPGRFSGRQFSNSRSEMNVSTLELGDSALYLCASSPPGLAGAGSSEQYFGPGTRLTVT.

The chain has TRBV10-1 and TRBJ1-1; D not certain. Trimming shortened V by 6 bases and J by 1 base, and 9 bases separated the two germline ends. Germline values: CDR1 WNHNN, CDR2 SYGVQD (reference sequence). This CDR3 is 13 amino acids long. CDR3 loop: CASRISANTEAFF. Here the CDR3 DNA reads TGCGCCAGCAGGATTTCAGCGAACACTGAAGCTTTCTTT.

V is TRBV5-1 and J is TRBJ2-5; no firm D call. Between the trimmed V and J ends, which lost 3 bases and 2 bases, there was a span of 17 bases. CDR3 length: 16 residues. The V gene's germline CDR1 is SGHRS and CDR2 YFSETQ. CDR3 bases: TGCGCCAGCAGCTCCTCCCGTTACAGAAAACAAGAGACCCAGTACTTC. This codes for CASSSSRYRKQETQYF.

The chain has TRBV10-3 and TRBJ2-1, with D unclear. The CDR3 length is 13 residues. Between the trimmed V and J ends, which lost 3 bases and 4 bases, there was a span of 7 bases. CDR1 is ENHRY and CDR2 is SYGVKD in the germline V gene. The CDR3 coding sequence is TGTGCCATCAGTGAAGACTCTTACAATGAGCAGTTCTTC. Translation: CAISEDSYNEQFF.